These 14 T cell receptor beta chains came from one sample sequenced in a study of shared clonotypes between healthy human individuals. This table comes from immunoSEQ multiplex PCR, and its TCRdb copy is limited to in-frame clones, with some not included. Found here are roughly 490,000 clones, roughly four fifths of them singletons; the top ten hold 10% to 15%. The specimen sequenced was PBMCs. The source is a woman aged 40 to 50 in good health. Some clones in this sample may be carry-over from other donors' samples.

This clone was detected ten times or more. The same CDR3 also results from other DNA sequences found in this sample. The V call is TRBV18, the J call TRBJ2-7; no definite D call. The V gene lost 0 bases and the J gene lost 0 bases, with 3 bases spanning the gap. This CDR3 comprises 13 residues. Germline V gives CDR1 KGHSH, CDR2 LQKENI. The CDR3 DNA sequence: TGTGCCAGCTCACCACCATTCTCCTACGAGCAGTACTTC. Its translation: CASSPPFSYEQYF.

The chain carries TRBV5-1 and TRBJ2-2; 11 nucleotides agree with TRBD2. Germline V gives CDR1 SGHRS, CDR2 YFSETQ. Trimming cost V 4 bases and J 5 bases; bases outside gene matches: 7. CDR3 length equals 16 residues. CDR3: CASSEPSGRQTGELFF. Here the CDR3 DNA reads TGCGCCAGCAGCGAACCTAGCGGGAGGCAAACCGGGGAGCTGTTTTTT.

The chain's CDR3 is CASSQVRLAGGETQYF. For the CDR3, the DNA is TGCGCCAGCAGCCAAGTCCGACTAGCGGGAGGAGAGACCCAGTACTTC. The rearrangement uses TRBV4-1 and TRBJ2-5; 13 bases align to TRBD2. Trimming cost V 1 base and J 4 bases; bases outside gene matches: 3. Germline CDR1 is MGHRA and CDR2 is YSYEKL. The CDR3 is 16 residues long.

This clone turned up a few times. The rearrangement joins TRBV27 to TRBJ2-7, with 8 bases that match TRBD2. Germline values: CDR1 MNHEY, CDR2 SMNVEV (reference sequence). The CDR3 spans 13 residues. After removal of 5 bases from V and 7 bases from J, the junction contained 7 bases not matched to a gene. The CDR3 bases are TGTGCCAGCAGTCTACGGACTAGCCGGGAGCAGTACTTC. Protein product: CASSLRTSREQYF.

The chain couples TRBV7-9 to TRBJ2-2; a possible D gene is TRBD1 (6 bases). The V end was cut by 2 bases, the J end by 3 bases, with 13 bases between. The CDR3 loop spans 16 amino acids. CDR1 is SEHNR, CDR2 FQNEAQ, per germline (reference sequence). This CDR3 reads CASSLFRGPHTGELFF. DNA for the CDR3: TGTGCCAGCAGCTTATTCAGGGGTCCTCACACCGGGGAGCTGTTTTTT. Variable domain in full (rest from reference TRBV7-9 and TRBJ2-2): DTGVSQNPRHKITKRGQNVTFRCDPISEHNRLYWYRQTLGQGPEFLTYFQNEAQLEKSRLLSDRFSAERPKGSFSTLEIQRTEQGDSAMYLCASSLFRGPHTGELFFGEGSRLTVL.

With respect to this clone: This same CDR3 is encoded by further DNA sequences in the sample. This chain joins TRBV4-2 and TRBJ2-7; 11 nucleotides match TRBD2. This CDR3 is 15 amino acids long. CDR1 is LGHNA, CDR2 YNFKEQ, per germline. V shed 0 bases, J shed 2 bases, and the junction held 0 bases outside the gene matches. The CDR3 loop reads CASSQELAGAYEQYF. The CDR3 DNA follows: TGTGCCAGCAGCCAAGAACTAGCGGGGGCCTACGAGCAGTACTTC.

This chain joins TRBV5-1 and TRBJ2-2; no reliable D call. The CDR3 loop spans 15 amino acids. V was pared by 0 bases and J by 4 bases, with 10 bases between. Germline V gene sequence: CDR1 SGHRS, CDR2 YFSETQ. CDR3 region: CASSLDVPGTGELFF. The DNA of the CDR3 is TGCGCCAGCAGCTTGGACGTCCCGGGCACCGGGGAGCTGTTTTTT.

Points on this clone: With a much larger clone just one base away, this may be a read error. V is TRBV5-1 and J is TRBJ1-1, with D tentatively TRBD1 (5 bases). Germline lookup yields CDR1 SGHRS and CDR2 YFSETQ. Trimming took 5 bases from V and 5 from J, leaving 7 bases between them. This CDR3 has 11 amino acids. The chain's CDR3 is CASRGETEAFF. The CDR3 DNA follows: TGCGCCAGCAGAGGGGAGACTGAAGCTTTCTTT.

The rearrangement joins TRBV7-2 to TRBJ2-2; 7 bases match TRBD2. After removal of 2 bases from V and 7 bases from J, the junction contained 10 bases not matched to a gene. Germline lookup yields CDR1 SGHTA and CDR2 FQGNSA. The CDR3 totals 16 residues. CDR3 nucleotide sequence: TGTGCCAGCAGCTTAAATCTCGCGGGAGCGGGCGGGGAGCTGTTTTTT. Protein: CASSLNLAGAGGELFF.

The V gene is TRBV9, the J gene TRBJ2-2; 12 bases map to TRBD2. Germline V lookup: CDR1 SGDLS, CDR2 YYNGEE. The CDR3 is 14 residues long. With V trimmed by 7 bases and J by 4 bases, 2 bases remained unmatched. The CDR3 DNA is TGTGCCAGCGGACTAGCGGGAAGCACCGGGGAGCTGTTTTTT. Encoded protein: CASGLAGSTGELFF. Variable domain in full (rest from reference TRBV9 and TRBJ2-2): DSGVTQTPKHLITATGQRVTLRCSPRSGDLSVYWYQQSLDQGLQFLIQYYNGEERAKGNILERFSAQQFPDLHSELNLSSLELGDSALYFCASGLAGSTGELFFGEGSRLTVL.

The V call is TRBV6-5, the J call TRBJ2-1, with D possibly TRBD1 on 6 matching bases. CDR1 and CDR2 (germline): MNHEY, SVGAGI. The CDR3 contains 14 residues. V lost 6 bases to trimming and J lost 5 bases, with 14 bases between them. CDR3 nucleotide sequence: TGTGCCAGCAGACGCGCGGACAGAAACAATGAGCAGTTCTTC. It is translated as CASRRADRNNEQFF.

The chain recombines TRBV5-1 with TRBJ1-3; 7 bases map to TRBD1. The CDR3 spans 15 residues. Germline CDR1 and CDR2: SGHRS and YFSETQ. J was trimmed by 4 bases and V by 1 base; bases with no gene match: 5. The CDR3: CASSLRGQGGNTIYF. CDR3 in DNA: TGCGCCAGCAGCTTGAGGGGGCAGGGAGGAAACACCATATATTTT.

The V call is TRBV5-1, the J call TRBJ2-6; TRBD2 matches at 7 bases. J lost 4 bases, V lost 4 bases, and 8 bases had no gene match. Germline assignment: CDR1 SGHRS and CDR2 YFSETQ. This CDR3 region has 16 residues. The chain's CDR3 is CASSPTTAGGANVLTF. The CDR3 DNA follows: TGCGCCAGCAGCCCTACTACAGCGGGAGGGGCCAACGTCCTGACTTTC.

The genes are TRBV5-1 and TRBJ2-7; D is possibly TRBD2 (5 bases). Germline V lookup: CDR1 SGHRS, CDR2 YFSETQ. The ends were cut back, 4 bases at V and 1 base at J, with 15 bases in the middle. The CDR3 runs 15 residues. This chain's CDR3 is CASSPRGWLSYEQYF. CDR3 in DNA: TGCGCCAGCAGCCCCCGGGGTTGGCTATCCTACGAGCAGTACTTC.